What follows are 17 T cell receptor beta chains derived from one specimen sequenced in a study of blood T cells in healthy people across ages. Using a J-beta primer mix together with a sample-barcoded 5' primer, a second PCR was run for about 6 to 11 cycles. TCRdb itself ran the 5' RACE reads through MiXCR, one entry per CDR3 protein. The sample has around 670,000 distinct CDR3 sequences, 25% to 30% seen once; the top ten hold approximately 14%. The sequencing sample was made of blood. These receptors all stem from a woman of 80 years or more in good health.

This clonotype came up a few times. The germline gene is not matched at one end of the junction; a read error may be the cause. V usage is TRBV6-1 and J usage is TRBJ2-1, with TRBD2 matching 13 bases. The CDR3 totals 15 residues. Germline values: CDR1 MNHNS, CDR2 SASEGT. As DNA, the CDR3 is TGTGCCAGCACCCTTGGGACTAGCGGGGTCAATGAGCGGTTCTTC. This codes for CASTLGTSGVNERFF.

Worth noting for this clonotype: A single base separates this from a much larger clone, so it may be a read error. The J gene is TRBJ1-4, the V gene TRBV5-1; TRBD1 matches 7 bases. This CDR3 comprises 16 residues. Germline loops: CDR1 SGHRS, CDR2 YFSETQ. CDR3 bases: TGCGCCAGCAGCTTGGAAGCGACAGGGACGGGAGAAAAACGGTTTTTT. As protein: CASSLEATGTGEKRFF. The variable domain in full, completed from reference TRBV5-1 and TRBJ1-4, reads KAGVTQTPRYLIKTRGQQVTLSCSPISGHRSVSWYQQTPGQGLQFLFEYFSETQRNKGNFPGRFSGRQFSNSRSEMNVSTLELGDSALYLCASSLEATGTGEKRFFGSGTQLSVL.

The chain uses TRBV7-2 and TRBJ1-5; no reliable D call. Germline values: CDR1 SGHTA, CDR2 FQGNSA. CDR3 length: 14 amino acids. V was shortened by 5 bases and J by 7 bases, with 15 bases between the two germline ends. CDR3 residues: CASSARPTRQPQHF. In DNA, the CDR3 is TGTGCCAGCAGCGCCCGTCCTACCCGGCAGCCCCAGCATTTT.

This clonotype was seen at least ten times. V gene TRBV18 combines with J gene TRBJ2-7; D perhaps matches TRBD2 (6 bases). CDR1 KGHSH and CDR2 LQKENI come from the germline V gene. V was pared by 3 bases and J by 6 bases, with 15 bases between. The CDR3 spans 14 residues. The CDR3 sequence: CASSPGGTASEQYF. Here the CDR3 DNA reads TGTGCCAGCTCACCCGGCGGGACCGCTTCCGAGCAGTACTTC.

This clonotype came up many times. The chain employs TRBV20-1 and TRBJ2-4; D gene uncertain. CDR3 length: 11 amino acids. Germline CDR1 is DFQATT and CDR2 is SNEGSKA (reference sequence). Trimming pared 6 bases from V and 0 bases from J, leaving 3 bases between. The CDR3 sequence is CSATAKNIQYF. DNA of the CDR3: TGCAGTGCCACAGCCAAAAACATTCAGTACTTC.

This clonotype came up once. The CDR3 region is CASSLSPTAGNIQYF. For the CDR3, the DNA is TGTGCCAGCAGCTTAAGTCCTACGGCGGGAAACATTCAGTACTTC. This rearrangement joins TRBV7-2 to TRBJ2-4, with a possible D match to TRBD2 (5 bases). Trimming took off 2 bases at V and 6 bases at J, with 14 bases between the two ends. Germline CDR1 reads SGHTA; CDR2 reads FQGNSA. The CDR3 totals 15 residues.

V usage is TRBV18 and J usage is TRBJ1-1, with D perhaps TRBD1 (6 bases). V was cut by 6 bases and J by 0 bases, with 17 bases left in between. Germline lookup yields CDR1 KGHSH and CDR2 LQKENI. The CDR3 runs to 16 residues. The CDR3 DNA reads as TGTGCCAGCTCGGCGGGGGCGGGGACGGTGAACACTGAAGCTTTCTTT. Translation: CASSAGAGTVNTEAFF.

The chain combines TRBV20-1 with TRBJ2-5; a possible D gene is TRBD1 (5 bases). V was pared by 2 bases and J by 5 bases, with 18 bases between. The V gene's germline CDR1 is DFQATT and CDR2 SNEGSKA (reference sequence). This CDR3 region has 15 residues. The CDR3 sequence: CSARTDRRRHETQYF. CDR3 DNA: TGCAGTGCTAGAACTGACAGAAGAAGACACGAGACCCAGTACTTC.

The V call is TRBV5-6, the J call TRBJ1-1; no reliable D call. Germline V gene data show CDR1 as SGHDT and CDR2 as YYEEEE. V dropped 0 bases and J dropped 5 bases, with 14 bases sitting between them. This CDR3 spans 15 amino acids. The CDR3 reads CASSLGIPIGTEAFF. DNA of the CDR3: TGTGCCAGCAGCTTGGGGATTCCGATCGGGACTGAAGCTTTCTTT.

This clonotype was detected ten times or more. CDR3 protein: CASSLRSGGLNTEAFF. DNA for the CDR3: TGTGCCAGCAGCTTAAGGTCAGGGGGACTAAACACTGAAGCTTTCTTT. This chain connects TRBV7-9 to TRBJ1-1; TRBD1 matches 7 bases. Germline V gene lookup returns CDR1 SEHNR and CDR2 FQNEAQ (reference sequence). Trimming took 2 bases from V and 2 from J; bases not matched to a gene: 8. The CDR3 has 16 amino acids.

V usage is TRBV4-1 and J usage is TRBJ2-3; unclear D gene. Germline CDR1 and CDR2: MGHRA and YSYEKL. The CDR3 totals 13 residues. V was pared by 5 bases and J by 5 bases, with 11 bases between. The CDR3 region is CASSSPARDTQYF. CDR3 DNA: TGCGCCAGCAGCTCCCCTGCCCGAGATACGCAGTATTTT.

In its sample, this clonotype was seen many times. This chain uses TRBV5-8 with TRBJ2-4; TRBD2 matches 8 bases. Germline V gene lookup returns CDR1 SGHTS and CDR2 YDEGEE. The CDR3 has 14 amino acids. Losses at the gene ends were 5 bases for V and 8 bases for J; bases not matched to a gene: 9. CDR3 sequence reads: CASRPGLAGYIQYF. The CDR3, as DNA: TGTGCCAGCAGACCCGGACTAGCAGGATACATTCAGTACTTC.

This clonotype occurred many times. The genes are TRBV3-1 and TRBJ2-3; D is possibly TRBD2 (5 bases). CDR3 size: 15 residues. Germline values: CDR1 LGHDT, CDR2 YNNKEL (reference sequence). Trimming removed 0 bases at V and 10 bases at J, with 17 bases between. The DNA for the CDR3 is TGTGCCAGCAGCCAAGACGGAACGGACTTTATCCCGCAGTATTTT. This codes for CASSQDGTDFIPQYF.

In regard to this clonotype: An end of the junction differs from the germline gene, which may be a read error. The rearrangement joins TRBV5-5 to TRBJ2-2, with D perhaps matching TRBD2 (5 bases). The CDR3 has 18 residues. Per the germline V gene, CDR1 is SGHKS and CDR2 is YYEKEE (reference sequence). Here the CDR3 DNA reads TGTGCCAGCAGCTTTACGGCATGGTCGGGCTTGAACACCGGGGAGCGGTTTTTT. It encodes CASSFTAWSGLNTGERFF.

This clonotype was recorded a few times. A read error is possible here, since a much larger clone lies one base away. The chain carries TRBV5-1 and TRBJ2-5, with a weak D call TRBD2 (6 bases). CDR3 size: 14 residues. The V and J ends lost 4 bases and 11 bases respectively, with 21 bases between them. Germline-derived CDR1 and CDR2 are SGHRS and YFSETQ. The CDR3 DNA reads TGCGCCAGCAGCCCATCCGGGAGAGAGGGTGAGCAGTACTTC. It translates to CASSPSGREGEQYF.

As concerns this clonotype: A single base separates this from a much larger clone, so it may be a read error. This chain connects TRBV29-1 to TRBJ2-3, with TRBD1 matching 8 bases. This CDR3 is 14 amino acids long. V shed 2 bases, J shed 4 bases, and the junction held 5 bases outside the gene matches. CDR1 and CDR2 from the germline V gene are SQVTM and ANQGSEA. The CDR3 region is CSVELGQGADTQYF. The CDR3 bases are TGCAGCGTTGAATTAGGACAGGGAGCAGATACGCAGTATTTT.

This clonotype was seen at least ten times. This chain connects TRBV12-3 or TRBV12-4 to TRBJ2-5; TRBD1 is a possible D gene (6 bases). The V gene lost 6 bases and the J gene lost 4 bases, with 24 bases spanning the gap. The CDR3 extends over 17 amino acids. CDR3: CASRPGAGLVLRETQYF. CDR3 DNA sequence: TGTGCCAGCAGACCAGGGGCAGGGTTAGTTTTGCGAGAGACCCAGTACTTC.